The clone carrying this T cell receptor (beta chain) has a single count. This record belongs to a study of shared clonotypes between healthy human individuals. On sorted subsets, replicate PCRs used about 200 ng DNA, or some 27,000 T cell genomes. The method was immunoSEQ multiplex PCR; TCRdb's version includes in-frame clones alone and lacks a portion of them. The table shows over a million clones, with roughly 96% occurring only once. Germline assignment: CDR1 MGHDK and CDR2 SYGVNS. The CDR3 loop spans 13 amino acids. V was shortened by 8 bases and J by 6 bases, with 17 bases between the two germline ends.

The gene calls are TRBV25-1 and TRBJ2-7, with D unclear. Sequences were obtained from naive CD4+ T cells sorted from blood. The subset is: CD45RA+ positively selected. The sequence came from a man aged 30-40 years in good health. The CDR3 spells CASGSGPSVEQYF. CDR3 coding DNA: TGTGCCAGCGGATCCGGCCCCTCGGTCGAGCAGTACTTC.